These T cell receptor beta chains were read from a single sample in a study of blood T cells in healthy people across ages. MiXCR was run by TCRdb on the 5' RACE reads, yielding one entry per CDR3 protein. The data hold about 400,000 distinct CDR3 sequences, with about half observed a single time. The sample taken for sequencing was blood. Receptors originate from a man aged 55 to 70 in good health. The CDR3 runs from the conserved cysteine through the conserved F or W. Fields, in order: D gene, V gene, J gene, clone size, CDR3 DNA, CDR3 protein. D genes are given only for firm matches. For some rows the clone size is stated as once, few or many, or as a class when expanded; others skip it.

-	TRBV29-1	TRBJ1-2	many	TGCAGCGTTGGGGGCTTCGCGAGCTATGGCTACACCTTC	CSVGGFASYGYTF
TRBD2	TRBV29-1	TRBJ2-1	-	TGCAGCGTTGAAGATCGGCGGGGGGGCTACAATGAGCAGTTCTTC	CSVEDRRGGYNEQFF
TRBD1	TRBV5-1	TRBJ1-4	-	TGCGCCAGCAGCTTGACCGGGACAGGGCCTAATGAAAAACTGTTTTTT	CASSLTGTGPNEKLFF
-	TRBV27	TRBJ2-7	few	TGTGCCAGCAGGGGGGTCTACGAGCAGTACTTC	CASRGVYEQYF
-	TRBV20-1	TRBJ2-3	-	TGCAGTGCTTCCCCCGGCGGGGTTAGCACAGATACGCAGTATTTT	CSASPGGVSTDTQYF
-	TRBV6-5	TRBJ2-3	once	TGTGCCAGCCGTCGGGCCTGGCTAGCGACCACAGATACGCAGTATTTT	CASRRAWLATTDTQYF
-	TRBV12-5	TRBJ1-5	few	TGTGCTAGTGGTTTGTCAGGAACAAATCAGCCCCAGCATTTT	CASGLSGTNQPQHF
TRBD2	TRBV2	TRBJ2-5	few	TGTGCCAGCAGCACTGGGGGGGAGCAGTACTTC	CASSTGGEQYF
TRBD1	TRBV29-1	TRBJ2-7	-	TGCAGCGTTGAAAGACAGGGGGGAGGATACGAGCAGTACTTC	CSVERQGGGYEQYF
-	TRBV27	TRBJ2-7	few	TGTGCCAGCAGTTCCGGGACACCGGGCGAGCAGTACTTC	CASSSGTPGEQYF
-	TRBV20-1	TRBJ1-4	few	TGCAGTGCTAGTCCTCTTCGGGGGAGTGGGGAAAAACTGTTTTTT	CSASPLRGSGEKLFF
TRBD2	TRBV20-1	TRBJ2-1	many	TGCAGTGCTACCGATAGGGGTAGCGGGAGGACCTATGAGCAGTTCTTC	CSATDRGSGRTYEQFF
-	TRBV21-1	TRBJ2-7	-	TGTGCCAGCCCAAACGTCAGAGCCTACGAGCAGTACTTC	CASPNVRAYEQYF
-	TRBV29-1	TRBJ2-2	-	TGCAGCGTTGCGCTCCTAGCCCCCGGGGAGCTGTTTTTT	CSVALLAPGELFF
TRBD2	TRBV7-2	TRBJ2-1	-	TGTGCCAGCAGCCCCCTAGCGGGGGCCTACAATGAGCAGTTCTTC	CASSPLAGAYNEQFF
TRBD2	TRBV5-6	TRBJ2-7	few	TGTGCCAGCTCCAAAGGCCTAGCGGCGGCCGAGCAGTACTTC	CASSKGLAAAEQYF
-	TRBV5-6	TRBJ2-5	-	TGTGCCAGCAGCTTGAGTGGACGCCCTGGATGGGAGCAGTACTTC	CASSLSGRPGWEQYF
TRBD2	TRBV12-3/TRBV12-4	TRBJ2-1	-	TGTGCCAGCAGATCACTAGCGGGAGGGGGTCTGGGTGAGCAGTTCTTC	CASRSLAGGGLGEQFF
-	TRBV29-1	TRBJ2-5	-	TGCAGCGTTGGTGCTAATATCGGGGAGACCCAGTACTTC	CSVGANIGETQYF
TRBD2	TRBV20-1	TRBJ2-5	few	TGCAGTGCTAAGAGCGGGAGAGTGGAGACCCAGTACTTC	CSAKSGRVETQYF
-	TRBV7-2	TRBJ2-1	few	TGTGCCAGCAGCTTAGACGGCGGAGGGGAGCAGTTCTTC	CASSLDGGGEQFF
-	TRBV12-3/TRBV12-4	TRBJ2-3	-	TGTGCCAGCAGTAAAGGGACCGACCCTAATACAGATACGCAGTATTTT	CASSKGTDPNTDTQYF
-	TRBV12-3/TRBV12-4	TRBJ2-3	few	TGTGCCAGCAGTTTTAGGGTACGGACAGATACGCAGTATTTT	CASSFRVRTDTQYF
-	TRBV20-1	TRBJ2-5	few	TGCAGTGCTAGACGTGAGGTTTCGGGAGAGACCCAGTACTTC	CSARREVSGETQYF
TRBD1	TRBV5-5	TRBJ1-2	few	TGTGCCAGCAGCTTGGGGGACAGGGCTCCCTATGGCTACACCTTC	CASSLGDRAPYGYTF
TRBD1	TRBV18	TRBJ2-6	-	TGTGCCAGCTCAAAAAGACAGGGCGCTGGGGCCAACGTCCTGACTTTC	CASSKRQGAGANVLTF
-	TRBV7-2	TRBJ2-7	few	TGTGCCAGCAGCCCCCCCCCGGGTCATTACGAGCAGTACTTC	CASSPPPGHYEQYF
TRBD1	TRBV9	TRBJ2-7	-	TGTGCCAGCAGCAAAGAGGACAGGGAGTTCGACGAGCAGTACTTC	CASSKEDREFDEQYF
-	TRBV20-1	TRBJ2-3	-	TGCAGTGCTAGAGATCGTTTGGGCGCGAACACAGATACGCAGTATTTT	CSARDRLGANTDTQYF
TRBD1	TRBV6-1	TRBJ2-5	-	TGTGCCAGCAGTGGAGGCCGGACAGGGGGCCAAGAGACCCAGTACTTC	CASSGGRTGGQETQYF
-	TRBV12-3/TRBV12-4	TRBJ2-3	few	TGTGCCAGCAGTTTAGGCGGGGCCCGCACAGATACGCAGTATTTT	CASSLGGARTDTQYF
-	TRBV7-2	TRBJ2-7	few	TGTGCCAGCAGCTTAGCGTTGGGGGCGGGGTATAACGAGCAGTACTTC	CASSLALGAGYNEQYF
-	TRBV9	TRBJ2-3	-	TGTGCCAGCAGCGTAGTGGGCCTTCCCACAGATACGCAGTATTTT	CASSVVGLPTDTQYF
TRBD1	TRBV6-6	TRBJ2-7	-	TGTGCCAGCACTGGCAGACAGGGGCTGGCCTACGAGCAGTACTTC	CASTGRQGLAYEQYF
TRBD2	TRBV2	TRBJ2-7	-	TGTGCCAGCAGCTCCCTAGCGGGAGATTCTGCCGAGCAGTACTTC	CASSSLAGDSAEQYF
TRBD2	TRBV3-1	TRBJ2-1	many	TGTGCCAGCAGCCCGGGACTAGCGGGGGACAATGAGCAGTTCTTC	CASSPGLAGDNEQFF
TRBD2	TRBV6-4	TRBJ2-3	once	TGTGCCAGCAGTGACCGAGGGACTAGCGGAGGGGATACGCAGTATTTT	CASSDRGTSGGDTQYF
-	TRBV2	TRBJ1-4	-	TGTGCCAGCAGTCCCCATGAAAAACTGTTTTTT	CASSPHEKLFF
-	TRBV9	TRBJ2-6	-	TGTGCCAGCAGCGTGGATACTGGGGCCAACGTCCTGACTTTC	CASSVDTGANVLTF
TRBD1	TRBV20-1	TRBJ1-5	many	TGCAGTGCCGGACAGGGTTCTCAGCCCCAGCATTTT	CSAGQGSQPQHF
TRBD2	TRBV5-1	TRBJ2-4	many	TGCGCCAGCAGCCCCGGTCCCCGAGCCGGGACTAGCGGGAAAAACATTCAGTACTTC	CASSPGPRAGTSGKNIQYF
TRBD2	TRBV9	TRBJ2-7	-	TGTGCCAGCAGCCCTAGCGGGGGGATCTCCTACGAGCAGTACTTC	CASSPSGGISYEQYF
-	TRBV29-1	TRBJ1-2	-	TGCAGCGTGGCGGATTATGGCTACACCTTC	CSVADYGYTF
-	TRBV25-1	TRBJ2-7	many	TGTGCCAGCAGTGACGGGAAAAGGGCCTACGAGCAGTACTTC	CASSDGKRAYEQYF
TRBD2	TRBV5-1	TRBJ2-7	once	TGCGCCAGCAGCTTGGTTAGCGGGAGCCACGAGCAGTACTTC	CASSLVSGSHEQYF
TRBD1	TRBV24-1	TRBJ2-3	many	TGTGCCACCAGTGATCTGCACCTCGGACAGGGCCGGGATACGCAGTATTTT	CATSDLHLGQGRDTQYF
TRBD2	TRBV19	TRBJ2-1	few	TGTGCCAGTAGTATCATAGCGGGAGGGAGAAATGAGCAGTTCTTC	CASSIIAGGRNEQFF
-	TRBV6-1	TRBJ2-5	-	TGTGCCAGCAGTGAAGGGGGGGTATTGGAGACCCAGTACTTC	CASSEGGVLETQYF
TRBD2	TRBV6-6	TRBJ2-3	few	TGTGCCAGCAGTTACTCCCGGCCTAGCGGGGGACGAGATACGCAGTATTTT	CASSYSRPSGGRDTQYF
-	TRBV4-2	TRBJ1-1	-	TGTGCCAGCAGCCAAGATCCCGGACCCATGAACACTGAAGCTTTCTTT	CASSQDPGPMNTEAFF
-	TRBV5-1	TRBJ2-7	-	TGCGCCAGCAGCGTGGCCAGAGGCGAGCAGTACTTC	CASSVARGEQYF
TRBD1	TRBV6-2/TRBV6-3	TRBJ1-1	-	TGTGCCAGCAGTCGGGTGACGGACAGGGAGGCTTTCTTT	CASSRVTDREAFF
-	TRBV4-3	TRBJ2-4	few	TGCGCCAGCAGCCAAGAATTGGGCGGGAACGGCAAAAACATTCAGTACTTC	CASSQELGGNGKNIQYF